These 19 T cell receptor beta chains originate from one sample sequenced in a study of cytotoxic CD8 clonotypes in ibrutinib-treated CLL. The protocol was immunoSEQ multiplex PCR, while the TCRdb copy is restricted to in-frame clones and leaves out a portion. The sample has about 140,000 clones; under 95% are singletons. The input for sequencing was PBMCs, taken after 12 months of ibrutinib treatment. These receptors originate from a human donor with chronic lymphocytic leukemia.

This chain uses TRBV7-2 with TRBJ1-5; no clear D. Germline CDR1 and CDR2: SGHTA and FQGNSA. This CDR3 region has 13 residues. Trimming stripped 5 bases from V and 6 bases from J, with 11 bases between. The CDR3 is CASSPSPPQPQHF. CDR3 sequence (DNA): TGTGCCAGCAGCCCGTCTCCCCCTCAGCCCCAGCATTTT.

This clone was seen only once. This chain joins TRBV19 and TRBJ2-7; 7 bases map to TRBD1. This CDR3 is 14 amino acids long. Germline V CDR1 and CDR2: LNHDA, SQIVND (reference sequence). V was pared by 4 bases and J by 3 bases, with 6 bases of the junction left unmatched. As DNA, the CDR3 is TGTGCCAGTAGTAAGGGCCAGGGGGTCTACGAGCAGTACTTC. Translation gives CASSKGQGVYEQYF.

The CDR3 nucleotides are TGTGCCAGCAGCCCTGGGGCTGTTGCCTACAATGAGCAGTTCTTC. This codes for CASSPGAVAYNEQFF. The chain employs TRBV9 and TRBJ2-1; weak D call: TRBD1 (5 bases). In germline, CDR1 is SGDLS, CDR2 YYNGEE. V was shortened by 4 bases and J by 2 bases, with 13 bases between the two germline ends. CDR3 size: 15 residues.

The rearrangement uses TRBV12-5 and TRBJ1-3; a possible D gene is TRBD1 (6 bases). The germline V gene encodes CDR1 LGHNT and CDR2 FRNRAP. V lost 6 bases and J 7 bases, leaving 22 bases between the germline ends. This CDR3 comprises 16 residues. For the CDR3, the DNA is TGTGCTAGTGGATCCACGGACGGGGGGCTTTGGAACACCATATATTTT. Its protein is CASGSTDGGLWNTIYF.

CDR3 in amino acids: CASSLYFTGREGRGYEQYF. CDR3 sequence (DNA): TGTGCCAGCAGCTTATACTTTACGGGTAGGGAGGGAAGAGGGTACGAGCAGTACTTC. The chain joins TRBV7-2 to TRBJ2-7, with 7 bases that match TRBD2. CDR1 SGHTA and CDR2 FQGNSA come from the germline V gene. This CDR3 is built from 19 residues. The V and J ends lost 2 bases and 4 bases, in that order; junction bases with no gene match: 20.

The CDR3 loop reads CASARTPGIHPQETQYF. CDR3 DNA sequence: TGTGCTAGTGCCCGAACCCCAGGGATTCACCCTCAAGAGACCCAGTACTTC. V and J are TRBV12-5 and TRBJ2-5, with D possibly being TRBD1 (5 bases). The CDR3 is 17 residues long. Germline V lookup: CDR1 LGHNT, CDR2 FRNRAP. Trimming took 7 bases from V and 2 from J, leaving 23 bases between them.

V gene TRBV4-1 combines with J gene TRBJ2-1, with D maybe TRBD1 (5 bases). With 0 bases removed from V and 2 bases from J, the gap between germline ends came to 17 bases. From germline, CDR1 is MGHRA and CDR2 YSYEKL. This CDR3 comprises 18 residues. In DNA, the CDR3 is TGCGCCAGCAGCCAAGACAATGTATGGGGCGGAACCTACAATGAGCAGTTCTTC. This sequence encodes CASSQDNVWGGTYNEQFF.

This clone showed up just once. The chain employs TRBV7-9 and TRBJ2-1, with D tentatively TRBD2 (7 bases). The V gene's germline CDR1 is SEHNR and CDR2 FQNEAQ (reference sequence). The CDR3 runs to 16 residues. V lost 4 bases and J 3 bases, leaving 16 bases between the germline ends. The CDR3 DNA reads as TGTGCCAGCAGCTCCAACGCCGGGGGGCTCTACAATGAGCAGTTCTTC. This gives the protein CASSSNAGGLYNEQFF.

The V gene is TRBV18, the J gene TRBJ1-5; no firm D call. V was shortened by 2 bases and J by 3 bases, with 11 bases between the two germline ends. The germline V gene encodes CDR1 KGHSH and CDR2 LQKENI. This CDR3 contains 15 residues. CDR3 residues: CASSPTQEINQPQHF. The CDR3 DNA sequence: TGTGCCAGCTCACCAACGCAGGAGATCAATCAGCCCCAGCATTTT.

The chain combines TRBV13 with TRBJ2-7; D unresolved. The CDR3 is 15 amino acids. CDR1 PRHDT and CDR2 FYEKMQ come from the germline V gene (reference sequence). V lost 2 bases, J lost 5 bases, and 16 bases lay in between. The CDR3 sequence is CASSLTTPPAHEQYF. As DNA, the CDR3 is TGTGCCAGCAGCTTAACGACCCCCCCCGCCCACGAGCAGTACTTC.

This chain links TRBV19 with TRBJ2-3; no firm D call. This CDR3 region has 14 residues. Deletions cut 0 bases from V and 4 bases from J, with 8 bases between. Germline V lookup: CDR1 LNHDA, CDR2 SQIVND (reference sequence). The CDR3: CASSIDPTPDTQYF. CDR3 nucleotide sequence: TGTGCCAGTAGTATAGATCCAACCCCAGATACGCAGTATTTT.

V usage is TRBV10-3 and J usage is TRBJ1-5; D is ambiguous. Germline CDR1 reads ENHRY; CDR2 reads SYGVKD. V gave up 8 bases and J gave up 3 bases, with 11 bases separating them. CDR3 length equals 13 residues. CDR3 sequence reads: CAIRDGPNQPQHF. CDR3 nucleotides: TGTGCCATCCGAGATGGGCCCAATCAGCCCCAGCATTTT.

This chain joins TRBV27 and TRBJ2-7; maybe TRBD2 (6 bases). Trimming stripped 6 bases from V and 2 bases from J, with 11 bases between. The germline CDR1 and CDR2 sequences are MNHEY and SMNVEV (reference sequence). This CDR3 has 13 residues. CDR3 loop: CASSRGITYEQYF. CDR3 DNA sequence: TGTGCCAGCAGCCGGGGGATAACCTACGAGCAGTACTTC.

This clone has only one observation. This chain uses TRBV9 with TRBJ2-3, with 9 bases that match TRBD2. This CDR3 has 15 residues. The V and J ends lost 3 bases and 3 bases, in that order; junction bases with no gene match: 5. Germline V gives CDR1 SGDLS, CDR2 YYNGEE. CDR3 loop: CASSEGTSLTDTQYF. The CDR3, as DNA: TGTGCCAGCAGCGAGGGGACTAGCTTGACAGATACGCAGTATTTT.

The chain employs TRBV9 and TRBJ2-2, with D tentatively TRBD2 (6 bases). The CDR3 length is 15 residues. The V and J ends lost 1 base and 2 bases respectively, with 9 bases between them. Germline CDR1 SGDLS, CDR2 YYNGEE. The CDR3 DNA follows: TGTGCCAGCAGCGTACTTAGCGGAAACACCGGGGAGCTGTTTTTT. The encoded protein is CASSVLSGNTGELFF.

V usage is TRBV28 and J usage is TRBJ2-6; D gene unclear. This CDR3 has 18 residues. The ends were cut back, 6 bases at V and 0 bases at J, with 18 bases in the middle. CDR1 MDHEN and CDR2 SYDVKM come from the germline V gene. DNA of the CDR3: TGTGCCAGCAGAAGTTTATCGGTCGTTAGCTCTGGGGCCAACGTCCTGACTTTC. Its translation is CASRSLSVVSSGANVLTF.

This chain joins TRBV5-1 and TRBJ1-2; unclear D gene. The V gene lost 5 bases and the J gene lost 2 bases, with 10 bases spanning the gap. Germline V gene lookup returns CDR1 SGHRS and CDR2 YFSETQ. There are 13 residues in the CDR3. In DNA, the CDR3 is TGCGCCAGCAGGGCTCAGGAGAACTATGGCTACACCTTC. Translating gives CASRAQENYGYTF.

Here the CDR3 reads CASSFQLSGNTIYF. The CDR3 DNA reads TGTGCCAGCAGCTTTCAACTCTCTGGAAACACCATATATTTT. This rearrangement joins TRBV7-9 to TRBJ1-3; D ambiguous. Trimming took off 3 bases at V and 0 bases at J, with 6 bases between the two ends. CDR1 is SEHNR and CDR2 is FQNEAQ in the germline V gene (reference sequence). The CDR3 is 14 residues long.

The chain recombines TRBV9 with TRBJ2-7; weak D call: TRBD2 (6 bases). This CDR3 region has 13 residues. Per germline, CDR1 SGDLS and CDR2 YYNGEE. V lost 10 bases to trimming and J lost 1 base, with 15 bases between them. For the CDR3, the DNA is TGTGCCGGGGATCATAGCGGATCCTACGAGCAGTACTTC. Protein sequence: CAGDHSGSYEQYF.